This T cell receptor (beta chain) appears in the sequencing data of a study of cytomegalovirus exposure and HLA in healthy donors. Of note for this clone: Its antigen is currently unknown.

The PCR ran on 60 Vbeta and 13 Jbeta primers. Method: immunoSEQ multiplex PCR; TCRdb's copy keeps in-frame clones and lacks some. The sample lists approximately 150,000 clones; more than 60% were seen once. Study outcomes and limitations: There were reportedly fewer N-insertions in an Asian-associated ancestry cluster than the roughly 670-donor mean, in a later analysis.

V lost 0 bases to trimming and J lost 3 bases, with 9 bases between them. The germline V gene has CDR1 SGHNT and CDR2 YYREEE (reference sequence). CDR3 size: 15 residues. V is TRBV5-4 and J is TRBJ1-4; possibly TRBD1 for D (6 bases). The sequenced material came from PBMCs. This clonotype originated in a man between 18 and 35 years old in good health and CMV-seropositive. The CDR3 here is CASSLGQAPNEKLFF. The CDR3 DNA reads TGTGCCAGCAGCTTGGGACAGGCACCTAATGAAAAACTGTTTTTT.